This T cell receptor (beta chain) was recovered during a study of shared clonotypes between healthy human individuals. For the study at large: Donors were a couple of women and three men aged 18 to 49.

Measured with immunoSEQ multiplex PCR; TCRdb has only the in-frame clones, and not every one. Of about 2.3 million clones in the sample, about 92% were seen once. Looked up from germline, CDR1 is MNHEY and CDR2 is SMNVEV (reference sequence). The CDR3 has 17 residues. Trimming removed 7 bases from V and 6 bases from J; junction bases left unmatched: 14. Specimen: naive CD4+ T cells from PBMCs. Specified subset: CD45RA+ positively selected. The chain carries TRBV27 and TRBJ2-7; 14 bases line up with TRBD2. This sequence originates from a man younger than 35 in good health. Some clones in this sample may be carry-over from other donors' samples. CDR3 sequence (DNA): TGTGCCAGCACCCAGCGGGGACTAGCGGGAGTTGGGCTCGAGCAGTACTTC. Encoded protein: CASTQRGLAGVGLEQYF.